A selection of T cell receptor beta chains follows, all from one sample in a study of blood T cell repertoires in COVID-19. TCRdb's table, derived via immunoSEQ multiplex PCR, lists solely in-frame clones and lacks some. Of more than 110,000 clones listed, under 80% are singletons. Sequenced sample: peripheral blood. The receptors come from a man older than 75 with acute or convalescent COVID-19. The CDR3 runs from the conserved cysteine through the conserved F or W. Each record gives: clone size, D gene, V gene, J gene, CDR3 protein, CDR3 DNA. A D gene is named only where the DNA matches it firmly. The size field is filled for only some rows; it gives once, few, many or a size class.

clone_size: few
d_call: .
v_call: TRBV2
j_call: TRBJ1-1
cdr3_aa: CASIGGRNTEAFF
cdr3_nt: TGTGCCAGCATCGGAGGGAGGAACACTGAAGCTTTCTTT

clone_size: .
d_call: .
v_call: TRBV4-2
j_call: TRBJ1-6
cdr3_aa: CASSFQGSNSPLHF
cdr3_nt: TGTGCCAGCAGCTTCCAGGGGAGTAATTCACCCCTCCACTTT

clone_size: .
d_call: TRBD2
v_call: TRBV7-9
j_call: TRBJ2-7
cdr3_aa: CASSATSGGLYEQYF
cdr3_nt: TGTGCCAGCAGCGCAACTAGCGGGGGGTTGTACGAGCAGTACTTC

clone_size: few
d_call: TRBD1
v_call: TRBV7-2
j_call: TRBJ1-2
cdr3_aa: CASSLARTGGQGGYTF
cdr3_nt: TGTGCCAGCAGCTTAGCTCGGACAGGGGGTCAAGGTGGCTACACCTTC

clone_size: .
d_call: .
v_call: TRBV7-2
j_call: TRBJ1-2
cdr3_aa: CASSFTNYGYTF
cdr3_nt: TGTGCCAGCAGTTTTACTAACTATGGCTACACCTTC

clone_size: few
d_call: .
v_call: TRBV7-2
j_call: TRBJ2-3
cdr3_aa: CASSLSWVSDTQYF
cdr3_nt: TGTGCCAGCAGCCTTAGCTGGGTGTCAGATACGCAGTATTTT

clone_size: .
d_call: .
v_call: TRBV3-1/TRBV3-2
j_call: TRBJ1-2
cdr3_aa: CASSQHTGTYDYGYTF
cdr3_nt: TGTGCCAGCAGCCAACATACAGGGACCTATGACTATGGCTACACCTTC

clone_size: .
d_call: .
v_call: TRBV5-1
j_call: TRBJ2-5
cdr3_aa: CASSLEQGRGGTQYF
cdr3_nt: TGCGCCAGCAGCTTGGAACAGGGCAGAGGGGGGACCCAGTACTTC

clone_size: many
d_call: TRBD2
v_call: TRBV10-3
j_call: TRBJ2-7
cdr3_aa: CAISASGADHEQYF
cdr3_nt: TGTGCCATCAGTGCCAGCGGGGCGGACCACGAGCAGTACTTC

clone_size: .
d_call: .
v_call: TRBV7-3
j_call: TRBJ2-2
cdr3_aa: CASSLTRESGELFF
cdr3_nt: TGTGCCAGCAGCTTAACGAGGGAGTCCGGGGAGCTGTTTTTT

clone_size: .
d_call: .
v_call: TRBV19
j_call: TRBJ2-2
cdr3_aa: CASSNSNTGELFF
cdr3_nt: TGTGCCAGTAGTAATAGCAACACCGGGGAGCTGTTTTTT

clone_size: once
d_call: TRBD1
v_call: TRBV28
j_call: TRBJ1-4
cdr3_aa: CASSSGQTGLREKLFF
cdr3_nt: TGTGCCAGCAGTTCGGGACAGACGGGTCTCCGCGAAAAACTGTTTTTT

clone_size: .
d_call: .
v_call: TRBV6-1
j_call: TRBJ1-3
cdr3_aa: CASSGGPANSGNTIYF
cdr3_nt: TGTGCCAGCAGTGGGGGCCCGGCAAACTCTGGAAACACCATATATTTT

clone_size: once
d_call: .
v_call: TRBV5-5
j_call: TRBJ2-3
cdr3_aa: CASSQRVSTDTQYF
cdr3_nt: TGTGCCAGCAGCCAACGGGTATCCACAGATACGCAGTATTTT

clone_size: .
d_call: .
v_call: TRBV14
j_call: TRBJ2-7
cdr3_aa: CASSRGAHEQYF
cdr3_nt: TGTGCCAGCAGTCGAGGCGCCCACGAGCAGTACTTC

clone_size: few
d_call: TRBD1
v_call: TRBV9
j_call: TRBJ1-1
cdr3_aa: CASSPPTGLDTEAFF
cdr3_nt: TGTGCCAGCAGCCCCCCGACAGGGCTGGACACTGAAGCTTTCTTT

clone_size: .
d_call: .
v_call: TRBV5-4
j_call: TRBJ1-2
cdr3_aa: CASSLGTANSANYGYTF
cdr3_nt: TGTGCCAGCAGCTTGGGGACAGCCAACTCAGCTAACTATGGCTACACCTTC

clone_size: .
d_call: .
v_call: TRBV5-1
j_call: TRBJ2-3
cdr3_aa: CASSLDRSSTDTQYF
cdr3_nt: TGCGCCAGCAGCTTGGACAGGTCTAGCACAGATACGCAGTATTTT

clone_size: .
d_call: TRBD2
v_call: TRBV11-3
j_call: TRBJ2-2
cdr3_aa: CASSLAGGKNTGELFF
cdr3_nt: TGTGCCAGCAGCTTAGCGGGGGGAAAGAACACCGGGGAGCTGTTTTTT

clone_size: .
d_call: .
v_call: TRBV12-3/TRBV12-4
j_call: TRBJ2-7
cdr3_aa: CASSEGLPYEQYF
cdr3_nt: TGTGCCAGCAGTGAGGGACTGCCTTACGAGCAGTACTTC

clone_size: .
d_call: .
v_call: TRBV2
j_call: TRBJ1-4
cdr3_aa: CASSLGGVFEEKLFF
cdr3_nt: TGTGCCAGCAGTCTCGGGGGGGTCTTTGAGGAAAAACTGTTTTTT

clone_size: few
d_call: .
v_call: TRBV6-5
j_call: TRBJ1-3
cdr3_aa: CASGRGSSGNTIYF
cdr3_nt: TGTGCCAGCGGGAGGGGATCCTCTGGAAACACCATATATTTT

clone_size: .
d_call: TRBD2
v_call: TRBV7-9
j_call: TRBJ2-3
cdr3_aa: CASSQGLAGTDTQYF
cdr3_nt: TGTGCCAGCAGCCAGGGACTAGCGGGGACCGATACGCAGTATTTT

clone_size: .
d_call: .
v_call: TRBV24-1
j_call: TRBJ2-2
cdr3_aa: CATSLSRANTGELFF
cdr3_nt: TGTGCCACCAGTCTCTCCAGGGCGAACACCGGGGAGCTGTTTTTT

clone_size: few
d_call: TRBD2
v_call: TRBV19
j_call: TRBJ2-1
cdr3_aa: CASRPTSGTNNEQFF
cdr3_nt: TGTGCCAGTCGACCCACTAGCGGGACCAACAATGAGCAGTTCTTC

clone_size: .
d_call: .
v_call: TRBV7-2
j_call: TRBJ1-1
cdr3_aa: CASSLGPLSGVEAFF
cdr3_nt: TGTGCCAGCAGCTTAGGGCCTCTTAGCGGGGTCGAAGCTTTCTTT

clone_size: .
d_call: TRBD1
v_call: TRBV7-2
j_call: TRBJ2-7
cdr3_aa: CASSLASGTDFSYEQYF
cdr3_nt: TGTGCCAGCAGCTTAGCTTCCGGGACAGATTTCTCCTACGAGCAGTACTTC

clone_size: .
d_call: .
v_call: TRBV12-3/TRBV12-4
j_call: TRBJ2-3
cdr3_aa: CASRYGGDTQYF
cdr3_nt: TGTGCCAGCAGATATGGGGGCGATACGCAGTATTTT

clone_size: .
d_call: .
v_call: TRBV7-2
j_call: TRBJ1-5
cdr3_aa: CASSYTNSNQPQHF
cdr3_nt: TGTGCCAGCAGCTACACTAATAGCAATCAGCCCCAGCATTTT

clone_size: .
d_call: TRBD1
v_call: TRBV28
j_call: TRBJ1-4
cdr3_aa: CASRKDRGNEKLFF
cdr3_nt: TGTGCCAGCAGGAAGGACAGGGGGAATGAAAAACTGTTTTTT

clone_size: .
d_call: TRBD1
v_call: TRBV4-3
j_call: TRBJ1-2
cdr3_aa: CASSQGQGGYGYTF
cdr3_nt: TGCGCCAGCAGCCAAGGGCAGGGGGGCTATGGCTACACCTTC

clone_size: .
d_call: TRBD1
v_call: TRBV12-3/TRBV12-4
j_call: TRBJ1-1
cdr3_aa: CASSYKAGGRAFF
cdr3_nt: TGTGCCAGCAGTTATAAAGCAGGGGGTCGGGCTTTCTTT

clone_size: .
d_call: TRBD1
v_call: TRBV3-1/TRBV3-2
j_call: TRBJ1-4
cdr3_aa: CASSDAGTGVFVNEKLFF
cdr3_nt: TGTGCCAGCAGCGATGCCGGGACAGGGGTTTTCGTTAATGAAAAACTGTTTTTT

clone_size: .
d_call: TRBD1
v_call: TRBV6-2/TRBV6-3
j_call: TRBJ2-7
cdr3_aa: CASSLGQVEQYF
cdr3_nt: TGTGCCAGCAGCCTCGGACAGGTCGAGCAGTACTTC

clone_size: .
d_call: TRBD1
v_call: TRBV3-1/TRBV3-2
j_call: TRBJ1-5
cdr3_aa: CASSQDRQGLGAQPQHF
cdr3_nt: TGTGCCAGCAGCCAAGATCGACAGGGTTTGGGCGCTCAGCCCCAGCATTTT

clone_size: .
d_call: .
v_call: TRBV15
j_call: TRBJ2-1
cdr3_aa: CATSSGDTYNEQFF
cdr3_nt: TGTGCCACCTCGAGCGGGGACACCTACAATGAGCAGTTCTTC

clone_size: few
d_call: TRBD1
v_call: TRBV25-1
j_call: TRBJ2-3
cdr3_aa: CASSPSDRTRDTQYF
cdr3_nt: TGTGCCAGCAGTCCTTCGGACAGGACAAGGGATACGCAGTATTTT

clone_size: once
d_call: .
v_call: TRBV5-1
j_call: TRBJ2-3
cdr3_aa: CASSLASDTQYF
cdr3_nt: TGCGCCAGCAGCTTGGCTTCAGATACGCAGTATTTT

clone_size: .
d_call: TRBD2
v_call: TRBV2
j_call: TRBJ2-5
cdr3_aa: CASSERGGETQYF
cdr3_nt: TGTGCCAGCAGTGAACGCGGGGGAGAGACCCAGTACTTC

clone_size: .
d_call: .
v_call: TRBV29-1
j_call: TRBJ1-1
cdr3_aa: CSVDSGEGFTEAFF
cdr3_nt: TGCAGCGTTGACTCAGGGGAAGGTTTCACTGAAGCTTTCTTT